A single sample is the source of the 14 T cell receptor beta chains below, sequenced in a study of blood T cell repertoires in COVID-19. Clones were sequenced by immunoSEQ multiplex PCR, and TCRdb holds only the in-frame ones, with some missing. The table has about 120,000 clones, around 80% seen once. Material for sequencing was peripheral blood. Receptors originate from a woman aged 80 or over with acute or convalescent COVID-19.

With regard to this clone: One junction end disagrees with the germline gene, perhaps due to a read error. This sample includes further DNA sequences coding for the same CDR3. The rearrangement links TRBV19 to TRBJ2-3, with 11 bases that match TRBD2. The germline CDR1 and CDR2 sequences are LNHDA and SQIVND (reference sequence). The CDR3 is made up of 19 amino acids. CDR3 DNA: TGTGCCAGTTTCACCCCGCTAGCGGGAGGCCCTCATAGCACCGATACGCAGTATTTT. This translates into CASFTPLAGGPHSTDTQYF. Full variable domain (outside the CDR3, taken from reference TRBV19 and TRBJ2-3): DGGITQSPKYLFRKEGQNVTLSCEQNLNHDAMYWYRQDPGQGLRLIYYSQIVNDFQKGDIAEGYSVSREKKESFPLTVTSAQKNPTAFYLCASFTPLAGGPHSTDTQYFGPGTRLTVL.

The CDR3 DNA sequence: TGTGCCAGCAGTGCGGACAAAGCCTTAAGAAATCAGCCCCAGCATTTT. It translates to CASSADKALRNQPQHF. This sequence joins TRBV28 and TRBJ1-5; D may be TRBD1 (5 bases). This CDR3 is built from 16 residues. Germline CDR1 is MDHEN and CDR2 is SYDVKM. Trimming left V 5 bases short and J 4 bases short, with 18 bases between.

This clone was counted only a few times. The V gene is TRBV9, the J gene TRBJ1-5; tentative D call: TRBD1 (5 bases). The germline V and J ends were trimmed by 10 bases and 9 bases, with 23 bases remaining between them. CDR3 length equals 14 residues. In germline, CDR1 is SGDLS, CDR2 YYNGEE. The CDR3 sequence: CAVTPTPQDTPQHF. The CDR3 DNA reads as TGTGCCGTTACTCCGACACCACAGGATACGCCCCAGCATTTT.

This clone was seen only a few times. The chain has TRBV15 and TRBJ2-3, with a tentative D call TRBD2 (6 bases). The V gene lost 4 bases and the J gene lost 2 bases, with 16 bases spanning the gap. Germline V gene sequence: CDR1 LNHNV, CDR2 YYDKDF (reference sequence). The CDR3 is 16 amino acids. In DNA form, the CDR3 reads TGTGCCACCAGCATCGGGACTTACAGCGTCACAGATACGCAGTATTTT. Its translation: CATSIGTYSVTDTQYF.

J is TRBJ2-5 and V is TRBV5-1; D gene ambiguous. V dropped 0 bases and J dropped 5 bases, with 11 bases sitting between them. The germline CDR1 and CDR2 sequences are SGHRS and YFSETQ. The CDR3 has 14 amino acids. CDR3 DNA: TGCGCCAGCAGCTTGGAACTTCACGGGGAGACCCAGTACTTC. It is translated as CASSLELHGETQYF.

This clone was recorded at least ten times. The genes are TRBV6-5 and TRBJ1-1, with D unresolved. The CDR3 consists of 10 residues. Looked up from germline, CDR1 is MNHEY and CDR2 is SVGAGI. V shed 6 bases and J shed 6 bases, with 5 bases lying between them. CDR3: CASRGAEAFF. CDR3 DNA sequence: TGTGCCAGCAGAGGAGCTGAAGCTTTCTTT.

This chain joins TRBV7-3 and TRBJ2-1; D is possibly TRBD2 (6 bases). The V gene lost 1 base and the J gene lost 2 bases, with 12 bases spanning the gap. Germline V lookup: CDR1 SGHTA, CDR2 FQGTGA. CDR3 size: 16 residues. CDR3 DNA sequence: TGTGCCAGCAGCTTAAAGGGGCGGGGACCCTACAATGAGCAGTTCTTC. It codes for CASSLKGRGPYNEQFF.

V and J are TRBV5-1 and TRBJ1-1; the D gene is possibly TRBD1 (6 bases). This CDR3 is built from 14 residues. The germline V and J ends were trimmed by 0 bases and 6 bases, with 12 bases remaining between them. Germline V gives CDR1 SGHRS, CDR2 YFSETQ. The CDR3 loop reads CASSLDAGASEAFF. CDR3 DNA: TGCGCCAGCAGCTTGGATGCAGGGGCGTCTGAAGCTTTCTTT.

This clone was detected once. The V gene is TRBV18, the J gene TRBJ2-3; 7 nucleotides line up with TRBD1. Germline CDR1 and CDR2: KGHSH and LQKENI. CDR3 length: 17 amino acids. V shed 0 bases and J 0 bases; nucleotides not matched to a gene: 6. This CDR3 is CASSPPKGGLSTDTQYF. The CDR3, as DNA: TGTGCCAGCTCACCACCCAAAGGGGGCCTTAGCACAGATACGCAGTATTTT.

The CDR3 is CASALDRDTGRYEQYF. CDR3 nucleotides: TGTGCCAGCGCCCTTGACCGGGACACTGGGAGATACGAGCAGTACTTC. This rearrangement joins TRBV19 to TRBJ2-7, with a weak D call TRBD1 (6 bases). Per the germline V gene, CDR1 is LNHDA and CDR2 is SQIVND (reference sequence). The CDR3 runs 16 residues. The ends were cut back, 9 bases at V and 4 bases at J, with 25 bases in the middle.

The chain is built from TRBV5-8 and TRBJ1-2, with D maybe TRBD1 (6 bases). V was trimmed by 3 bases and J by 7 bases, leaving 13 bases between them. The V gene's germline CDR1 is SGHTS and CDR2 YDEGEE. This CDR3 spans 13 amino acids. The DNA for the CDR3 is TGTGCCAGCAGCTATTACAGGGATAGTGGCTACACCTTC. This encodes CASSYYRDSGYTF. Using reference TRBV5-8 and TRBJ1-2 for the parts outside the CDR3, the full variable domain is EAGVTQSPTHLIKTRGQQATLRCSPISGHTSVYWYQQALGLGLQFLLWYDEGEERNRGNFPPRFSGRQFPNYSSELNVNALELEDSALYLCASSYYRDSGYTFGSGTRLTVV.

V and J are TRBV5-4 and TRBJ2-2; D not certain. In germline, CDR1 is SGHNT, CDR2 YYREEE (reference sequence). This CDR3 region has 15 residues. Trimming cost V 7 bases and J 5 bases, with 18 bases left between them. The CDR3 coding sequence is TGTGCCAGCGGGCGACCCGAATCCAGGACCGGGGAGCTGTTTTTT. Its protein product is CASGRPESRTGELFF. The whole variable domain, remainder taken from reference TRBV5-4 and TRBJ2-2, is ETGVTQSPTHLIKTRGQQVTLRCSSQSGHNTVSWYQQALGQGPQFIFQYYREEENGRGNFPPRFSGLQFPNYSSELNVNALELDDSALYLCASGRPESRTGELFFGEGSRLTVL.

V and J are TRBV5-6 and TRBJ1-1; D uncertain. CDR3 length: 15 amino acids. V dropped 2 bases and J dropped 1 base, with 12 bases sitting between them. CDR1 and CDR2 (germline): SGHDT, YYEEEE. The CDR3 DNA follows: TGTGCCAGCAGCTTTACGGTTCCTAGGAACACTGAAGCTTTCTTT. Amino acid sequence: CASSFTVPRNTEAFF.

This clone was picked up a small number of times. The CDR3 is CAWSRTSAVAEQFF. The CDR3 region has the DNA TGTGCCTGGAGTCGGACTAGCGCCGTGGCTGAGCAGTTCTTC. V is TRBV30 and J is TRBJ2-1; 9 bases line up with TRBD2. The CDR3 is made up of 14 amino acids. Losses at the gene ends were 2 bases for V and 9 bases for J; bases not matched to a gene: 8. The germline V gene encodes CDR1 GTSNPN and CDR2 SVGIG (reference sequence).